Detailed here is one T cell receptor (beta chain). Its antigen is currently unknown. This sample was taken from a study of graft-versus-host responses after intestinal transplantation. As for the study in general: Recipients were all induced with anti-thymocyte globulin, then given tacrolimus and steroids for roughly three years.

Sequencing used immunoSEQ multiplex PCR; TCRdb keeps in-frame clones, though not all of them. The sample holds under 45,000 clones, approximately 93% seen once. Germline lookup yields CDR1 SGHRS and CDR2 YFSETQ. The CDR3 is made up of 16 amino acids. V lost 3 bases, J lost 1 base, and 16 bases lay in between. Study-wide results and limits: The marrow of recipients harbored GvH clones, and ileum or blood showed some of them first. Some patients had graft-donor T cell macrochimerism, and their allografts showed high graft-versus-host to host-versus-graft clonal ratios. GvH clone levels peaked in circulation, and this peak was associated with early post-transplant HvG declines.

This specimen consisted of unstimulated CD4+ T cells sorted from spleen or lymph node cells, obtained before transplant. This sequence was found in a human donor who was the organ donor for an intestinal transplant. The genes are TRBV5-1 and TRBJ1-1; perhaps TRBD1 as D (6 bases). The CDR3 loop reads CASSSFQDRKNTEAFF. The DNA of the CDR3 is TGCGCCAGCAGCTCCTTTCAAGACAGGAAGAACACTGAAGCTTTCTTT.